This T cell receptor beta chain was found in a study of CD4 and CD8 cells across lung adenocarcinoma regions. TCRdb redid the calling of the PCR reads with MiXCR, one entry per CDR3 protein. Among 4,000 or so distinct CDR3 sequences listed, approximately 63% were seen once. Germline V lookup: CDR1 MNHEY, CDR2 SVGAGI. The V end lost 6 bases, the J end lost 7 bases, and 10 bases lay between the germline ends. The CDR3 is 12 residues long. Localized lung adenocarcinoma, a non-small cell lung cancer, affected the donors. Sequencing was performed on CD4+ T cells from the margin of a lung tumor. The sequence was obtained from a male donor with lung adenocarcinoma. The CD4 and CD8 labels of this study may be unreliable. This rearrangement joins TRBV6-5 to TRBJ2-1; D not resolved. CDR3 residues: CASSILGNEQFF. CDR3 sequence (DNA): TGTGCCAGCAGCATACTTGGTAATGAGCAGTTCTTC.